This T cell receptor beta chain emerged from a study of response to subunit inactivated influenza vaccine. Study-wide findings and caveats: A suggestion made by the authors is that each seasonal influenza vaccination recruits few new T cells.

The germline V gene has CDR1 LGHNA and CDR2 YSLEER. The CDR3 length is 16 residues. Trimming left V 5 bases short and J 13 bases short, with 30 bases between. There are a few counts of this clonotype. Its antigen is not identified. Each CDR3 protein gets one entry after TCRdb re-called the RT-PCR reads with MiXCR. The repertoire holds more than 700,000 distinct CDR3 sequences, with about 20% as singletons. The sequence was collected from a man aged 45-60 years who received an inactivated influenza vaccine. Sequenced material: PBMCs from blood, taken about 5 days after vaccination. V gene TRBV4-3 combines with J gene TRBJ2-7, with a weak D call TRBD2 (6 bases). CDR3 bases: TGCGCCAGCAGCTCAACCTCCCTCGGACGGGGGACCCCCATCTACTTC. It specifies CASSSTSLGRGTPIYF.